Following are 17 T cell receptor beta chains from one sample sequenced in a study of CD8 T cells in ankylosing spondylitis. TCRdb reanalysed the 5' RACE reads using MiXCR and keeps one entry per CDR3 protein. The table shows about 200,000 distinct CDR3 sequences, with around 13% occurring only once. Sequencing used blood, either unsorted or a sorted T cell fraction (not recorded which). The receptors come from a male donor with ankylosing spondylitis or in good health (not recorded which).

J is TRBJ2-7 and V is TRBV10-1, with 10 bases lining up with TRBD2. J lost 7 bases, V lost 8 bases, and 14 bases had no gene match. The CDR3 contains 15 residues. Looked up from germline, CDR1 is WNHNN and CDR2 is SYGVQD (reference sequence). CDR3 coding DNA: TGCGCCAGCTCTAGCGGGGGTTCTCCCCTGGGAGAGCAGTACTTC. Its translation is CASSSGGSPLGEQYF.

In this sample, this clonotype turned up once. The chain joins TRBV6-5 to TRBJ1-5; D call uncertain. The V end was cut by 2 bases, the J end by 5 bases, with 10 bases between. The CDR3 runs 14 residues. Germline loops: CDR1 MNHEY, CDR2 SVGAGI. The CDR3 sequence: CASSYRVGYQPQHF. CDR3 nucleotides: TGTGCCAGCAGTTACAGGGTTGGGTATCAGCCCCAGCATTTT.

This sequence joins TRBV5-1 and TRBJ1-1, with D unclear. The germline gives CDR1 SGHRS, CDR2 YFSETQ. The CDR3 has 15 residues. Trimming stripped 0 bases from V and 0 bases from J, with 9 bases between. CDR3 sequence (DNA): TGCGCCAGCAGCTTGGGCCTATATATGAACACTGAAGCTTTCTTT. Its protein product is CASSLGLYMNTEAFF.

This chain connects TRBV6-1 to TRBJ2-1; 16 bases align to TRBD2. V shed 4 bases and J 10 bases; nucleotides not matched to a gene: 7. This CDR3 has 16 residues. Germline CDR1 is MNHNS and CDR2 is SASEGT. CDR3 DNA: TGTGCCAGCAGTGCCGGGACTAGCGGGAGGGCCTGGGAGCAGTTCTTC. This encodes CASSAGTSGRAWEQFF.

CDR3 bases: TGCGCCAGCAGCTTGGCGGTTAGCGGGAGGGCCGGTTACCAAGAGACCCAGTACTTC. Protein product: CASSLAVSGRAGYQETQYF. The genes are TRBV5-1 and TRBJ2-5, with 11 bases matching TRBD2. Germline CDR1 reads SGHRS; CDR2 reads YFSETQ. V shed 0 bases and J 0 bases; nucleotides not matched to a gene: 10. The CDR3 is 19 residues long.

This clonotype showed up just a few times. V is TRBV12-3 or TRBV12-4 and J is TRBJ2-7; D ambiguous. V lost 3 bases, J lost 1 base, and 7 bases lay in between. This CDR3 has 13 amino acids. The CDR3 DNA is TGTGCCAGCAGTTTTCTAGGGTCCTACGAGCAGTACTTC. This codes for CASSFLGSYEQYF.

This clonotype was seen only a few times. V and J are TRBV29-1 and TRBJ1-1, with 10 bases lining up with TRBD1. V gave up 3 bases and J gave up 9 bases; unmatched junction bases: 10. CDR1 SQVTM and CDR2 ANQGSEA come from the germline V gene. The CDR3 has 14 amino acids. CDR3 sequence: CSVDLSDRGNQAFF. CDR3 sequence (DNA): TGCAGCGTTGACTTATCGGACAGGGGGAATCAAGCTTTCTTT.

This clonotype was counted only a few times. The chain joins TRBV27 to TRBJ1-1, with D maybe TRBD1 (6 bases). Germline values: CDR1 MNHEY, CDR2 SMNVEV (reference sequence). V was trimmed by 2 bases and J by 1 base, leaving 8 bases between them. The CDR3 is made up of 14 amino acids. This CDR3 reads CASSLGQKNTEAFF. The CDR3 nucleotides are TGTGCCAGCAGTTTAGGACAGAAGAACACTGAAGCTTTCTTT.

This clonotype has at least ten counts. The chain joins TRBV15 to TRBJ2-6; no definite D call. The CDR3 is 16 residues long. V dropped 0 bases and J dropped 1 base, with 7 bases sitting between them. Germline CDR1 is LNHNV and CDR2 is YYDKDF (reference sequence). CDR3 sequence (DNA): TGTGCCACCAGCAGAGAGGAACAGTCTGGGGCCAACGTCCTGACTTTC. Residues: CATSREEQSGANVLTF.

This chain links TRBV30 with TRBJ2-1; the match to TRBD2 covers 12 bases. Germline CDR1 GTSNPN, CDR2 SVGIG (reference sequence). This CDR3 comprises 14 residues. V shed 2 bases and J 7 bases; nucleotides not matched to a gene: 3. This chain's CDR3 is CAWSRLAGGNEQFF. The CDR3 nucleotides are TGTGCCTGGAGTCGGCTAGCGGGAGGGAATGAGCAGTTCTTC. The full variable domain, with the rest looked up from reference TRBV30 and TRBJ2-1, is SQTIHQWPATLVQPVGSPLSLECTVEGTSNPNLYWYRQAAGRGLQLLFYSVGIGQISSEVPQNLSASRPQDRQFILSSKKLLLSDSGFYLCAWSRLAGGNEQFFGPGTRLTVL.

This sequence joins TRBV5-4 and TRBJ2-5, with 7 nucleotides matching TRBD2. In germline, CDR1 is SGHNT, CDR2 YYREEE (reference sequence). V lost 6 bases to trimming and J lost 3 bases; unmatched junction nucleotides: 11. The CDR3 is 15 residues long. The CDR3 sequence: CASTGEGRTKETQYF. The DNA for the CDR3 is TGTGCCAGCACCGGGGAGGGTCGGACAAAAGAGACCCAGTACTTC. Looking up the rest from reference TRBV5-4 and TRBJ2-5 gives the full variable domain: ETGVTQSPTHLIKTRGQQVTLRCSSQSGHNTVSWYQQALGQGPQFIFQYYREEENGRGNFPPRFSGLQFPNYSSELNVNALELDDSALYLCASTGEGRTKETQYFGPGTRLLVL.

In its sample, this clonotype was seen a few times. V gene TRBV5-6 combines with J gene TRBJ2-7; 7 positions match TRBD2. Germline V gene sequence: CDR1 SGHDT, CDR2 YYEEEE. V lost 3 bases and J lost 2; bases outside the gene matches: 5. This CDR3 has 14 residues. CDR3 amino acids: CASSSRGTTYEQYF. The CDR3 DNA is TGTGCCAGCAGCTCGCGGGGGACCACCTACGAGCAGTACTTC.

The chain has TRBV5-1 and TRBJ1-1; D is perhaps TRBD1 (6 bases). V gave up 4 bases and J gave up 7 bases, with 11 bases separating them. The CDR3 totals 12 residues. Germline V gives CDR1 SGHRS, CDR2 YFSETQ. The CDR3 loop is CASSETGNEAFF. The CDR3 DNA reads TGCGCCAGCAGCGAAACAGGGAATGAAGCTTTCTTT.

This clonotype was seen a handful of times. The CDR3 coding sequence is TGTGCCAGCACCCGACTTGGGAATGAGCAGTTCTTC. It translates to CASTRLGNEQFF. The chain joins TRBV28 to TRBJ2-1; D is uncertain. The CDR3 runs to 12 residues. CDR1 and CDR2 from the germline V gene are MDHEN and SYDVKM. Trimming removed 7 bases from V and 7 bases from J, with 11 bases in between.

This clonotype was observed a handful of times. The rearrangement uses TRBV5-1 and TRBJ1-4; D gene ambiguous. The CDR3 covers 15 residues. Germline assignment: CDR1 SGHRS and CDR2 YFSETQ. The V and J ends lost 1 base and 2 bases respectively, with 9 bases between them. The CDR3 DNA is TGCGCCAGCAGCTTGAAGGCGTACACTAATGAAAAACTGTTTTTT. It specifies CASSLKAYTNEKLFF. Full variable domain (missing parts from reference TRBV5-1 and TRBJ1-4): KAGVTQTPRYLIKTRGQQVTLSCSPISGHRSVSWYQQTPGQGLQFLFEYFSETQRNKGNFPGRFSGRQFSNSRSEMNVSTLELGDSALYLCASSLKAYTNEKLFFGSGTQLSVL.

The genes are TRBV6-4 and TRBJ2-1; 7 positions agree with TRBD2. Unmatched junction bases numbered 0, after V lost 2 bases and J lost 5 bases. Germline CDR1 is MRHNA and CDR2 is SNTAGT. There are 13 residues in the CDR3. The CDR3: CASSDGGDNEQFF. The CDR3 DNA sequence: TGTGCCAGCAGTGACGGGGGGGACAATGAGCAGTTCTTC.

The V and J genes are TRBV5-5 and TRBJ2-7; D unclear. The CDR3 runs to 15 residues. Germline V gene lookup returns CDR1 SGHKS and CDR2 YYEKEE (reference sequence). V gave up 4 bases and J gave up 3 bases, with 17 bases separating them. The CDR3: CASSPMQVSLYEQYF. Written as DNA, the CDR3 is TGTGCCAGCAGCCCCATGCAGGTGTCCCTCTACGAGCAGTACTTC. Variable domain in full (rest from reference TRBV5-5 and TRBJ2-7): DAGVTQSPTHLIKTRGQQVTLRCSPISGHKSVSWYQQVLGQGPQFIFQYYEKEERGRGNFPDRFSARQFPNYSSELNVNALLLGDSALYLCASSPMQVSLYEQYFGPGTRLTVT.